The 28 T cell receptor beta chains reported below all come from one sample, sequenced in a study of glioma-infiltrating T cells after dendritic cell vaccination. Only in-frame clones appear in the TCRdb table, and some are missing; sequencing was by immunoSEQ multiplex PCR. This table holds about 67,000 clones, 80% to 85% found once. The source was blood, collected before dendritic cell vaccination. The source of these receptors is a human donor with glioblastoma.

This chain joins TRBV7-9 and TRBJ2-5; D is unresolved. The CDR3 length is 14 residues. Trimming left V 5 bases short and J 1 base short, with 11 bases between. The germline gives CDR1 SEHNR, CDR2 FQNEAQ (reference sequence). CDR3 nucleotide sequence: TGTGCCAGCAGCCCTAGGTCGCTCCAAGAGACCCAGTACTTC. Translating gives CASSPRSLQETQYF.

The chain combines TRBV4-2 with TRBJ1-2; the match to TRBD1 covers 7 bases. This CDR3 spans 16 amino acids. With V trimmed by 1 base and J by 7 bases, 12 bases remained unmatched. In germline, CDR1 is LGHNA, CDR2 YNFKEQ. In DNA form, the CDR3 reads TGTGCCAGCAGCCAAGTTGGGGAAGGGACAGTACGTGGCTACACCTTC. The encoded protein is CASSQVGEGTVRGYTF.

This clone was recorded a few times. The chain carries TRBV13 and TRBJ1-6; D gene uncertain. The V end lost 0 bases, the J end lost 12 bases, and 6 bases lay between the germline ends. This CDR3 is built from 12 residues. The germline gives CDR1 PRHDT, CDR2 FYEKMQ (reference sequence). CDR3 DNA: TGTGCCAGCAGCTTAGGCGGTGGACCCCTCCACTTT. Translating gives CASSLGGGPLHF.

V is TRBV4-2 and J is TRBJ2-7; 7 nucleotides match TRBD2. With 6 bases clipped from V and 2 bases from J, the junction kept 10 bases outside the gene matches. CDR1 is LGHNA and CDR2 is YNFKEQ in the germline V gene. CDR3 length equals 15 residues. The CDR3 region is CASSPGLGLAYEQYF. CDR3 coding DNA: TGTGCCAGCAGTCCAGGACTAGGATTGGCCTACGAGCAGTACTTC.

This clone was seen a few times. This chain links TRBV30 with TRBJ2-1, with D tentatively TRBD1 (6 bases). Per germline, CDR1 GTSNPN and CDR2 SVGIG (reference sequence). This CDR3 comprises 12 residues. V dropped 0 bases and J dropped 14 bases, with 14 bases sitting between them. The CDR3 loop reads CAWSVRWDKKFF. The CDR3 coding sequence is TGTGCCTGGAGTGTAAGGTGGGACAAGAAGTTCTTC.

The V gene is TRBV10-3, the J gene TRBJ2-7, with TRBD2 identical over 8 bases. Germline CDR1 and CDR2: ENHRY and SYGVKD. V lost 2 bases and J lost 4; bases outside the gene matches: 13. The CDR3 consists of 17 residues. CDR3 DNA: TGTGCCATCAGTGAGCGGGGGGGGGAGGTACGAAGTTACGAGCAGTACTTC. This codes for CAISERGGEVRSYEQYF.

This CDR3 reads CASSPTGYEQYF. In nucleotides, the CDR3 is TGTGCCAGTAGTCCCACGGGTTACGAGCAGTACTTC. This sequence joins TRBV19 and TRBJ2-7, with D uncertain. V lost 5 bases and J 4 bases, leaving 9 bases between the germline ends. Germline lookup yields CDR1 LNHDA and CDR2 SQIVND (reference sequence). This CDR3 spans 12 amino acids. The whole variable domain, remainder taken from reference TRBV19 and TRBJ2-7, is DGGITQSPKYLFRKEGQNVTLSCEQNLNHDAMYWYRQDPGQGLRLIYYSQIVNDFQKGDIAEGYSVSREKKESFPLTVTSAQKNPTAFYLCASSPTGYEQYFGPGTRLTVT.

For this clone: An end of the junction does not agree with germline; a read error may underlie this. This rearrangement joins TRBV18 to TRBJ1-3; 10 bases are shared with TRBD1. Germline assignment: CDR1 KGHSH and CDR2 LQKENI. There are 13 residues in the CDR3. The CDR3 loop is CASSPPGPGQGNF. DNA of the CDR3: TGTGCCAGCTCACCACCCGGACCGGGACAGGGGAATTTT.

V usage is TRBV2 and J usage is TRBJ1-2; D not resolved. This CDR3 region has 13 residues. The V gene's germline CDR1 is SNHLY and CDR2 FYNNEI. V lost 3 bases and J 5 bases, leaving 10 bases between the germline ends. The chain's CDR3 is CASSDDVGYGYTF. CDR3 in DNA: TGTGCCAGCAGTGACGACGTCGGGTATGGCTACACCTTC.

This clone was detected ten times or more. This sequence joins TRBV2 and TRBJ1-2; a weak D match, TRBD1 (6 bases). Germline assignment: CDR1 SNHLY and CDR2 FYNNEI. The CDR3 contains 13 residues. Trimming took off 4 bases at V and 8 bases at J, with 14 bases between the two ends. The CDR3 region is CASSVRQEFGYTF. CDR3 coding DNA: TGTGCCAGCAGTGTACGACAGGAATTCGGCTACACCTTC.

The V call is TRBV2, the J call TRBJ2-1, with D maybe TRBD2 (5 bases). V was clipped by 6 bases and J by 10 bases, with 16 bases between them. The CDR3 runs to 13 residues. In germline, CDR1 is SNHLY, CDR2 FYNNEI. The CDR3 loop is CASRGLLDYEQFF. CDR3 bases: TGTGCCAGCAGAGGACTCCTGGATTACGAGCAGTTCTTC.

In its sample, this clone was seen once. The V call is TRBV30, the J call TRBJ2-2; 7 bases fit TRBD1. This CDR3 comprises 14 residues. Unmatched junction bases numbered 6, after V lost 6 bases and J lost 2 bases. CDR1 and CDR2 (germline): GTSNPN, SVGIG (reference sequence). Here the CDR3 reads CACLRDSNTGELFF. DNA for the CDR3: TGTGCCTGCCTTCGGGACAGTAACACCGGGGAGCTGTTTTTT.

V and J are TRBV5-8 and TRBJ1-5, with D uncertain. Germline CDR1 SGHTS, CDR2 YDEGEE. Between the trimmed V and J ends, which lost 0 bases and 7 bases, there was a span of 11 bases. CDR3 length equals 14 residues. CDR3 nucleotides: TGTGCCAGCAGCTTGGGAGGCACGGGGCAGCCCCAGCATTTT. This encodes CASSLGGTGQPQHF.

This chain links TRBV9 with TRBJ1-1, with D unclear. Trimming pared 0 bases from V and 0 bases from J, leaving 6 bases between. Germline lookup yields CDR1 SGDLS and CDR2 YYNGEE. The CDR3 sequence is 14 residues long. CDR3: CASSVAGVNTEAFF. The CDR3 nucleotides are TGTGCCAGCAGCGTAGCTGGAGTGAACACTGAAGCTTTCTTT. The entire variable domain, with the rest obtained from reference TRBV9 and TRBJ1-1, is as follows: DSGVTQTPKHLITATGQRVTLRCSPRSGDLSVYWYQQSLDQGLQFLIQYYNGEERAKGNILERFSAQQFPDLHSELNLSSLELGDSALYFCASSVAGVNTEAFFGQGTRLTVV.

This rearrangement joins TRBV6-5 to TRBJ1-6; no reliable D call. The CDR3 spans 14 residues. With 8 bases removed from V and 0 bases from J, the gap between germline ends came to 8 bases. Germline-derived CDR1 and CDR2 are MNHEY and SVGAGI. The CDR3 region has the DNA TGTGCCAGCGGGCCGAGCTCCTATAATTCACCCCTCCACTTT. This translates into CASGPSSYNSPLHF.

This rearrangement joins TRBV19 to TRBJ1-2; 8 nucleotides line up with TRBD1. The V segment lost 10 bases and the J segment 2 bases; nucleotides outside the gene matches: 6. The germline gives CDR1 LNHDA, CDR2 SQIVND (reference sequence). CDR3 length: 13 amino acids. The CDR3 loop is CATLDRVNYGYTF. For the CDR3, the DNA is TGTGCCACTTTGGACAGGGTCAACTATGGCTACACCTTC. Full variable domain (outside the CDR3, taken from reference TRBV19 and TRBJ1-2): DGGITQSPKYLFRKEGQNVTLSCEQNLNHDAMYWYRQDPGQGLRLIYYSQIVNDFQKGDIAEGYSVSREKKESFPLTVTSAQKNPTAFYLCATLDRVNYGYTFGSGTRLTVV.

In DNA form, the CDR3 reads TGTGCCAGCAGCTGGGGGATAACCCGGGGGAGCTCCTATAATTCACCCCTCCACTTT. Its protein is CASSWGITRGSSYNSPLHF. The chain employs TRBV5-6 and TRBJ1-6; D may be TRBD1 (5 bases). V lost 3 bases to trimming and J lost 0 bases, with 19 bases between them. Per germline, CDR1 SGHDT and CDR2 YYEEEE. This CDR3 region has 19 residues. Full variable domain (rest looked up from reference TRBV5-6 and TRBJ1-6): DAGVTQSPTHLIKTRGQQVTLRCSPKSGHDTVSWYQQALGQGPQFIFQYYEEEERQRGNFPDRFSGHQFPNYSSELNVNALLLGDSALYLCASSWGITRGSSYNSPLHFGNGTRLTVT.

This chain links TRBV5-5 with TRBJ2-7, with D perhaps matching TRBD1 (6 bases). This CDR3 region has 15 residues. The V gene's germline CDR1 is SGHKS and CDR2 YYEKEE (reference sequence). Trimming removed 2 bases at V and 3 bases at J, with 15 bases between. This chain's CDR3 is CASSFDAGEYYEQYF. The CDR3 DNA follows: TGTGCCAGCAGCTTCGACGCAGGGGAATACTACGAGCAGTACTTC.

This chain uses TRBV20-1 with TRBJ2-1; D not certain. Trimming removed 5 bases from V and 6 bases from J, with 8 bases in between. The CDR3 runs to 11 residues. The germline V gene has CDR1 DFQATT and CDR2 SNEGSKA (reference sequence). CDR3 in amino acids: CSAAPSNEQFF. The CDR3 DNA follows: TGCAGTGCTGCACCTAGCAATGAGCAGTTCTTC.

The J gene is TRBJ2-7, the V gene TRBV18, with 7 bases lining up with TRBD1. The CDR3 spans 15 residues. With 2 bases clipped from V and 2 bases from J, the junction kept 6 bases outside the gene matches. CDR1 is KGHSH, CDR2 LQKENI, per germline. Here the CDR3 DNA reads TGTGCCAGCTCACCAACCGGGACAGCTACCTACGAGCAGTACTTC. It yields the protein CASSPTGTATYEQYF.

The V gene is TRBV25-1, the J gene TRBJ1-1; D remains ambiguous. Germline V gene sequence: CDR1 MGHDK, CDR2 SYGVNS. Trimming took 5 bases from V and 3 from J, leaving 10 bases between them. There are 13 residues in the CDR3. Written as DNA, the CDR3 is TGTGCCAGCAGTCCTACGGGTGACACTGAAGCTTTCTTT. Its protein product is CASSPTGDTEAFF. The full variable domain, completed using reference TRBV25-1 and TRBJ1-1, is EADIYQTPRYLVIGTGKKITLECSQTMGHDKMYWYQQDPGMELHLIHYSYGVNSTEKGDLSSESTVSRIRTEHFPLTLESARPSHTSQYLCASSPTGDTEAFFGQGTRLTVV.

This chain uses TRBV27 with TRBJ1-2; weak D call: TRBD1 (6 bases). CDR1 is MNHEY and CDR2 is SMNVEV in the germline V gene (reference sequence). The V end lost 7 bases, the J end lost 8 bases, and 29 bases lay between the germline ends. This CDR3 region has 17 residues. CDR3 protein: CASKPLEGAGVLGGYTF. CDR3 nucleotide sequence: TGTGCCAGCAAGCCCCTAGAAGGGGCAGGGGTTTTAGGGGGCTACACCTTC.

The chain couples TRBV2 to TRBJ1-4, with D unresolved. The CDR3 totals 15 residues. Per the germline V gene, CDR1 is SNHLY and CDR2 is FYNNEI. V was pared by 8 bases and J by 0 bases, with 13 bases between. The CDR3 region has the DNA TGTGCCAGCGTCAACCCGGGTTCAACTAATGAAAAACTGTTTTTT. Translated: CASVNPGSTNEKLFF.

The chain recombines TRBV7-2 with TRBJ1-1; 7 bases line up with TRBD1. J lost 1 base, V lost 5 bases, and 7 bases had no gene match. Germline CDR1 is SGHTA and CDR2 is FQGNSA. This CDR3 contains 15 residues. Written as DNA, the CDR3 is TGTGCCAGCAGCCCTCGACAGGGATCGAACACTGAAGCTTTCTTT. It specifies CASSPRQGSNTEAFF.

This clone was counted a few times. The gene calls are TRBV10-3 and TRBJ2-7; TRBD2 aligns across 7 bases. Germline V gene lookup returns CDR1 ENHRY and CDR2 SYGVKD. V lost 5 bases to trimming and J lost 6 bases; unmatched junction nucleotides: 4. This CDR3 contains 12 residues. CDR3 nucleotide sequence: TGTGCCATCAGTTCGTTAGCGGGCGAGCAGTACTTC. This translates into CAISSLAGEQYF.

V usage is TRBV6-1 and J usage is TRBJ1-1, with a weak D call TRBD1 (5 bases). Trimming took off 7 bases at V and 3 bases at J, with 15 bases between the two ends. Germline loops: CDR1 MNHNS, CDR2 SASEGT. The CDR3 extends over 14 amino acids. This chain's CDR3 is CASTPGVAYTEAFF. The DNA for the CDR3 is TGTGCCAGCACCCCGGGGGTAGCCTACACTGAAGCTTTCTTT.

V gene TRBV7-3 combines with J gene TRBJ1-1; TRBD1 is a possible D gene (5 bases). Germline CDR1 SGHTA, CDR2 FQGTGA. CDR3 length equals 13 residues. The V gene lost 8 bases and the J gene lost 1 base, with 11 bases spanning the gap. This chain's CDR3 is CASGEGRNTEAFF. As DNA, the CDR3 is TGTGCCAGCGGGGAGGGACGGAACACTGAAGCTTTCTTT. The entire variable domain, with the rest obtained from reference TRBV7-3 and TRBJ1-1, is as follows: GAGVSQTPSNKVTEKGKYVELRCDPISGHTALYWYRQSLGQGPEFLIYFQGTGAADDSGLPNDRFFAVRPEGSVSTLKIQRTERGDSAVYLCASGEGRNTEAFFGQGTRLTVV.

The sample holds a few counts of this clone. The genes are TRBV5-4 and TRBJ2-7; D gene ambiguous. This CDR3 is 13 amino acids long. Per the germline V gene, CDR1 is SGHNT and CDR2 is YYREEE (reference sequence). Between the trimmed V and J ends, which lost 4 bases and 2 bases, there was a span of 10 bases. The DNA of the CDR3 is TGTGCCAGCAGCGAGCAGGTAACCTACGAGCAGTACTTC. Translated, it gives CASSEQVTYEQYF. Looking up the rest from reference TRBV5-4 and TRBJ2-7 gives the full variable domain: ETGVTQSPTHLIKTRGQQVTLRCSSQSGHNTVSWYQQALGQGPQFIFQYYREEENGRGNFPPRFSGLQFPNYSSELNVNALELDDSALYLCASSEQVTYEQYFGPGTRLTVT.